Listed below are T cell receptor beta chains from one sample, sequenced in a study of beta chain features in type 1 diabetes. Profiling relied on immunoSEQ multiplex PCR, and the TCRdb table lists in-frame clones only, not all of them. Found here are 350,000 or so clones, 15% to 20% of them singletons; the top ten hold approximately 0.041%. The source material was naive CD4+ T cells from blood. These receptors were obtained from a woman aged 18-29 years in good health. Each CDR3 is given with its conserved first and last residue. Fields, in order: CDR3 protein, CDR3 DNA, clone size, D gene, V gene, J gene. A D gene is named only where the DNA matches it firmly. Expanded clones are given a class, and other clones once, few, many or no size at all.

CASSLQGTNTGELFF,TGTGCCAGCAGCTTACAGGGGACGAACACCGGGGAGCTGTTTTTT,.,.,TRBV7-9,TRBJ2-2
CASSLILAGGKVNEQFF,TGTGCCAGCAGCTTAATCCTAGCGGGAGGGAAGGTCAATGAGCAGTTCTTC,.,TRBD2,TRBV7-9,TRBJ2-1
CASMEGLGNTEAFF,TGTGCCAGCATGGAGGGGCTTGGGAACACTGAAGCTTTCTTT,.,.,TRBV7-9,TRBJ1-1
CASSLGLAGVRETQYF,TGCGCCAGCAGCTTAGGACTAGCGGGAGTTCGGGAGACCCAGTACTTC,few,TRBD2,TRBV5-1,TRBJ2-5
CASSVAVQGLGGYTF,TGTGCCAGCAGCGTAGCCGTACAGGGGTTAGGTGGCTACACCTTC,.,TRBD1,TRBV9,TRBJ1-2
CAWSVPGQGAGNEQFF,TGTGCCTGGAGTGTACCCGGGCAGGGGGCCGGCAATGAGCAGTTCTTC,few,TRBD1,TRBV30,TRBJ2-1
CSALTRDHAFF,TGCAGCGCCCTGACGAGGGATCACGCTTTCTTT,.,.,TRBV29-1,TRBJ1-1
CASSRVGQGRTGELFF,TGCGCCAGCAGCCGGGTTGGACAGGGTCGGACCGGGGAGCTGTTTTTT,few,TRBD1,TRBV4-1,TRBJ2-2
CASSPRMAQGTEAFF,TGTGCCAGCTCACCAAGGATGGCTCAGGGGACTGAAGCTTTCTTT,.,.,TRBV18,TRBJ1-1
CASSLEGMGGQETQYF,TGTGCCAGCAGCTTAGAAGGGATGGGGGGGCAAGAGACCCAGTACTTC,few,TRBD2,TRBV11-2,TRBJ2-5
CASSESRRGNTIYF,TGTGCCAGCAGTGAAAGCAGAAGGGGCAACACCATATATTTT,few,.,TRBV6-1,TRBJ1-3
CASSSVDRALRSSYEQYF,TGCGCCAGCAGCTCCGTGGACAGGGCCCTTAGGAGCTCCTACGAGCAGTACTTC,.,TRBD1,TRBV5-1,TRBJ2-7
CASSFEDRVYEQFF,TGTGCCAGCAGTTTTGAGGACAGGGTCTATGAGCAGTTCTTC,.,TRBD1,TRBV6-5,TRBJ2-1
CASSGQGAGGNEQFF,TGTGCCAGCAGCGGCCAGGGGGCAGGGGGCAATGAGCAGTTCTTC,.,TRBD1,TRBV9,TRBJ2-1
CASSQELAGGLPDTQYF,TGCGCCAGCAGCCAAGAACTAGCGGGAGGGCTGCCAGATACGCAGTATTTT,few,TRBD2,TRBV4-1,TRBJ2-3
CAWSVGDSSYEQYF,TGTGCCTGGAGTGTAGGCGACAGCTCCTACGAGCAGTACTTC,few,.,TRBV30,TRBJ2-7
CAIYRGLHGYTF,TGTGCCATCTACCGCGGACTACACGGCTACACCTTC,.,.,TRBV10-3,TRBJ1-2
CASSQLGGYGYTF,TGCGCCAGCAGCCAACTGGGAGGCTATGGCTACACCTTC,.,.,TRBV4-1,TRBJ1-2
CASSLWLAGALDTQYF,TGTGCCAGCAGCTTATGGCTAGCGGGAGCGCTGGATACGCAGTATTTT,.,TRBD2,TRBV7-2,TRBJ2-3
CAISDPGQGRYEQFF,TGTGCCATCAGTGATCCGGGACAGGGAAGGTATGAGCAGTTCTTC,few,TRBD1,TRBV10-3,TRBJ2-1
CASSFQQRGFTTDTQYF,TGTGCCAGCAGCTTTCAACAGCGGGGGTTCACTACAGATACGCAGTATTTT,.,TRBD2,TRBV11-1,TRBJ2-3
CAMRDRAETQYF,TGTGCCATGAGGGACAGGGCGGAGACCCAGTACTTC,few,TRBD1,TRBV2,TRBJ2-5
CASGLGLQETQYF,TGTGCTAGTGGTTTGGGCCTACAAGAGACCCAGTACTTC,few,.,TRBV12-5,TRBJ2-5
CAWSSGQGLTEAFF,TGTGCCTGGAGTTCGGGACAGGGGTTGACTGAAGCTTTCTTT,.,TRBD1,TRBV30,TRBJ1-1
CASSSPLRVYRHTQYF,TGTGCCAGCAGCTCCCCTTTACGAGTCTATCGCCATACGCAGTATTTT,few,.,TRBV7-8,TRBJ2-3
CASSAGTAGYGYTF,TGTGCCAGCAGCGCGGGGACAGCTGGCTATGGCTACACCTTC,few,TRBD1,TRBV9,TRBJ1-2
CASSHPDTGGSYGANVLTF,TGCGCCAGCAGTCACCCTGATACAGGGGGCTCTTACGGGGCCAACGTCCTGACTTTC,.,TRBD1,TRBV23-1,TRBJ2-6
CASLNMNTEAFF,TGTGCCAGCCTTAACATGAACACTGAAGCTTTCTTT,.,.,TRBV18,TRBJ1-1
CASSHRTEGAYEQYF,TGTGCCAGCAGTCACCGGACGGAGGGTGCCTACGAGCAGTACTTC,.,.,TRBV6-1,TRBJ2-7
CASSHEGQGHGYTF,TGTGCCAGCAGCCATGAGGGACAGGGTCATGGCTACACCTTC,few,TRBD1,TRBV4-2,TRBJ1-2
CASSPRGTSGGVGVSTDTQYF,TGTGCCAGCAGCCCAAGAGGGACTAGCGGGGGGGTTGGGGTTAGCACAGATACGCAGTATTTT,.,TRBD2,TRBV4-2,TRBJ2-3
CASSQFQQGDYTF,TGCGCCAGCAGCCAATTTCAACAGGGGGACTACACCTTC,few,TRBD1,TRBV4-1,TRBJ1-2